This T cell receptor beta chain was documented in a study of blood T cell repertoires in COVID-19. Germline lookup yields CDR1 SQVTM and CDR2 ANQGSEA. This CDR3 has 14 residues. V was cut by 7 bases and J by 4 bases, with 17 bases left in between. The protocol was immunoSEQ multiplex PCR, while the TCRdb copy is restricted to in-frame clones and leaves out a portion. The sample records approximately 200,000 clones, approximately 84% being singletons. Sequencing was carried out using peripheral blood. This chain links TRBV29-1 with TRBJ2-1; a possible D gene is TRBD2 (5 bases). The sequence came from a woman in her 30s who had recovered from COVID-19. The CDR3 region is CSAPTSRDYNEQFF. Written as DNA, the CDR3 is TGCAGCGCCCCGACCTCACGGGATTACAATGAGCAGTTCTTC.